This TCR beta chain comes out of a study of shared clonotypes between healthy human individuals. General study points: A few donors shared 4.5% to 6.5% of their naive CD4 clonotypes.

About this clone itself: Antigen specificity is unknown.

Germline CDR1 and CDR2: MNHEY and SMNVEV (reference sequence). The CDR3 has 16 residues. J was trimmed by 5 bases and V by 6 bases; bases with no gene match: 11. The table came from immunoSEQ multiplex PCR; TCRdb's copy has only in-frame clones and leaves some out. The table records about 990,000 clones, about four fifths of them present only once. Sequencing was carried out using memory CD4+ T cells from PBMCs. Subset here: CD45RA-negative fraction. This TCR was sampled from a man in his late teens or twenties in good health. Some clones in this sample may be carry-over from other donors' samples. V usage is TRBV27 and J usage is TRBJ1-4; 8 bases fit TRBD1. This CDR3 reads CASRSASGGTNEKLFF. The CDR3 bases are TGTGCCAGCAGATCCGCTTCAGGGGGCACGAATGAAAAACTGTTTTTT.